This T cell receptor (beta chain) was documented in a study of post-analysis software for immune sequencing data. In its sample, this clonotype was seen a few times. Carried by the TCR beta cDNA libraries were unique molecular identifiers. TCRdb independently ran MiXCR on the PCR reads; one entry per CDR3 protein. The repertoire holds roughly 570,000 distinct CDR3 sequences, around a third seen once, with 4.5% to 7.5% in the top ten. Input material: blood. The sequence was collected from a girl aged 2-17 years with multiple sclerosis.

The CDR3 region has the DNA TGCAGCGTTGGAAAGGTCAATGAGCAGTTCTTC. Residues: CSVGKVNEQFF. The rearrangement links TRBV29-1 to TRBJ2-1; D not certain. The CDR3 is made up of 11 amino acids. The germline V gene encodes CDR1 SQVTM and CDR2 ANQGSEA. The V end lost 4 bases, the J end lost 6 bases, and 7 bases lay between the germline ends.